Presented here are 30 T cell receptor beta chains from one specimen sequenced in a study of tumor and adjacent non-tumor tissue in lung cancer. The template was RNA from unsorted bulk tissue. Three rounds of nested PCR, following a modified ARM-PCR protocol, produced the TCRbeta library. TCRdb used MiXCR to reprocess the multiplex PCR reads, holding one entry per CDR3 protein. The sample comprises about 85,000 distinct CDR3 sequences, around three fifths of which are singletons, and 15% rests with the top ten. Sample: lung tumor tissue. Source of these receptors: a man in his 70s with non-small cell lung cancer.

With regard to this clonotype: The CDR3 ends on some other residue instead of the conserved phenylalanine or tryptophan, so this is likely a read error. The V and J genes are TRBV11-2 and TRBJ2-2; D not certain. The CDR3 is made up of 13 amino acids. V was clipped by 4 bases and J by 3 bases, with 6 bases between them. The germline gives CDR1 SGHAT, CDR2 FQNNGV. The CDR3 DNA is TGTGCCAGCAGCTCCGGATACACCGGGGAGCTGTTTCTT. Its translation: CASSSGYTGELFL.

Concerning this clonotype itself: Germline and junction disagree at one end, which may indicate a read error. V and J are TRBV6-5 and TRBJ1-2; D is undetermined. The CDR3 spans 13 residues. Germline V gene lookup returns CDR1 MNHEY and CDR2 SVGAGI. The CDR3 sequence: CTSRTSTYYDYTF. Here the CDR3 DNA reads TGTACCAGCAGGACGTCCACTTACTATGACTACACCTTC.

On this clonotype: A junction end diverges from the germline sequence, so it may reflect a read error. V usage is TRBV6-6 and J usage is TRBJ2-1, with TRBD2 identical over 7 bases. The CDR3 has 16 residues. The germline V gene encodes CDR1 MNHNY and CDR2 SVGAGI (reference sequence). Here the CDR3 reads CASSCGRVTGGLEQFF. The CDR3 nucleotides are TGTGCTAGCAGTTGCGGTCGGGTAACGGGGGGACTTGAGCAGTTCTTC.

About this clonotype itself: Possible read error: a much larger clone is one base away. This sequence joins TRBV7-8 and TRBJ2-1, with 10 bases fitting TRBD2. The CDR3 contains 14 residues. The germline V gene encodes CDR1 SGHVS and CDR2 FQNEAQ. CDR3 nucleotides: TGTGCCAGCAGCTCACTAGCGGGAAGTAATGGGCAGTTCTTC. Protein product: CASSSLAGSNGQFF.

To note about this clonotype: A much larger clonotype is one base distant, so this may be a read error. The genes are TRBV11-1 and TRBJ2-5; D may be TRBD1 (5 bases). The CDR3 totals 12 residues. V was pared by 5 bases and J by 5 bases, with 9 bases between. The germline V gene encodes CDR1 SGHAT and CDR2 FQDESV (reference sequence). The CDR3 reads CASSRQRETQYF. CDR3 coding DNA: TGTGCCAGCAGCCGACAGAGGGAGACCCAGTACTTC.

With respect to this clonotype: A much larger clone differs by one base, so this may be a read error. The rearrangement uses TRBV28 and TRBJ2-5; TRBD1 is a possible D gene (5 bases). CDR3 length: 17 amino acids. The germline gives CDR1 MDHEN, CDR2 SYDVKM. With 6 bases removed from V and 2 bases from J, the gap between germline ends came to 22 bases. As DNA, the CDR3 is TGTGCCAGCAGCCCAGGCAGGGAACCCAAAGGGCAAGAGACCCAGTACTTC. This encodes CASSPGREPKGQETQYF.

A note on this clonotype: The conserved closing phenylalanine or tryptophan is absent in this CDR3, likely reflecting a read error. The rearrangement links TRBV4-1 to TRBJ2-3; D gene unclear. This CDR3 has 14 residues. Germline CDR1 MGHRA, CDR2 YSYEKL. CDR3 sequence reads: CTSSQGLTGDTQYS. For the CDR3, the DNA is TGCACCAGTAGCCAAGGCCTAACGGGAGATACGCAGTATTCT.

Turning to this clonotype: The germline gene is not matched at one end of the junction; a read error may be the cause. The chain is built from TRBV11-2 and TRBJ2-7; TRBD2 agrees at 8 bases. Germline lookup yields CDR1 SGHAT and CDR2 FQNNGV. This CDR3 comprises 15 residues. CDR3 sequence (DNA): TGTGCCAGCAGCTTAGAGGGACTAGGGGCCTACGAGCAATACTTC. Translating gives CASSLEGLGAYEQYF.

Ten or more counts support this clonotype. V and J are TRBV6-5 and TRBJ2-2; no clear D gene. Germline CDR1 is MNHEY and CDR2 is SVGAGI. CDR3 length: 13 residues. Trimming removed 7 bases at V and 6 bases at J, with 12 bases between. The CDR3 loop is CASTKGHPGELFF. Written as DNA, the CDR3 is TGTGCCAGCACCAAAGGTCACCCCGGGGAGCTGTTTTTT.

As regards this clonotype: Being one base from a much bigger clone, this may be a read error. This chain joins TRBV7-9 and TRBJ2-7; D may match TRBD1 or TRBD2 (6 bases each). The CDR3 totals 14 residues. Germline V gene lookup returns CDR1 SEHNR and CDR2 FQNEAQ (reference sequence). In nucleotides, the CDR3 is TGTGCCAGCTGCTTGGCGGGGACACCCGGCGAGCAGTACTTC. Translated: CASCLAGTPGEQYF.

This clonotype has at least ten counts. This sequence joins TRBV29-1 and TRBJ2-1, with 8 positions matching TRBD1. CDR1 is SQVTM, CDR2 ANQGSEA, per germline. Unmatched junction bases numbered 5, after V lost 5 bases and J lost 2 bases. The CDR3 is 14 residues long. This CDR3 reads CSVMDRATYNEQFF. The CDR3 nucleotides are TGCAGCGTTATGGACAGGGCCACCTACAATGAGCAGTTCTTC.

This clonotype was detected ten times or more. This chain links TRBV5-4 with TRBJ2-2; TRBD2 matches 8 bases. The germline gives CDR1 SGHNT, CDR2 YYREEE (reference sequence). After removal of 6 bases from V and 0 bases from J, the junction contained 4 bases not matched to a gene. The CDR3 loop spans 15 amino acids. CDR3 loop: CASTQGLANTGELFF. CDR3 sequence (DNA): TGTGCCAGCACCCAGGGACTAGCGAACACCGGGGAGCTGTTTTTT.

Remarks on this clonotype: This may be a read error: a much more frequent sequence differs by one nucleotide. This chain connects TRBV6-2 or TRBV6-3 to TRBJ2-2, with D unresolved. This CDR3 spans 14 amino acids. CDR1 is MNHEY, CDR2 SVGEGT, per germline. DNA for the CDR3: TGTGCCAGCAGTTACAATTCGAACATCGGGGAGCTGTTTTTT. Protein sequence: CASSYNSNIGELFF.

This clonotype was observed a few times. This may stem from a read error, because a much larger clone lies one nucleotide away. DNA of the CDR3: TGTGCCAGCAGCCCGGAGGACAGGGGGTACACAGGTACGCAGTATTTT. The encoded protein is CASSPEDRGYTGTQYF. This chain joins TRBV4-2 and TRBJ2-3; 10 bases fit TRBD1. The CDR3 is 16 amino acids. Looked up from germline, CDR1 is LGHNA and CDR2 is YNFKEQ.

Note on this clonotype: A read error is possible here, since a much larger clone lies one base away. The V call is TRBV12-3 or TRBV12-4, the J call TRBJ1-2; D uncertain. The CDR3 is 12 residues long. DNA of the CDR3: TGTGGCAGCAGCCCCGTCGAGTATGGCTACACCTTC. It encodes CGSSPVEYGYTF.

With regard to this clonotype: Without the conserved terminal phenylalanine or tryptophan, this CDR3 likely stems from a read error. The chain combines TRBV11-1 with TRBJ2-5, with D perhaps TRBD1 or TRBD2 (5 bases each). From germline, CDR1 is SGHAT and CDR2 FQDESV (reference sequence). This CDR3 has 15 amino acids. The CDR3 protein is CASSPRGRVFETQYY. Here the CDR3 DNA reads TGTGCAAGCAGCCCCCGGGGCAGGGTTTTTGAGACCCAGTACTAC.

The V gene is TRBV6-5, the J gene TRBJ2-3; 10 positions match TRBD2. Germline CDR1 reads MNHEY; CDR2 reads SVGAGI. The CDR3 spans 16 residues. V lost 8 bases to trimming and J lost 14 bases; unmatched junction nucleotides: 22. Here the CDR3 reads CASRPVASGRIDMRYF. The CDR3 coding sequence is TGTGCCAGCCGGCCGGTGGCTAGCGGGAGAATAGATATGCGGTATTTT.

The sample holds many counts of this clonotype. The chain combines TRBV28 with TRBJ1-5; 8 nucleotides align to TRBD1. J was trimmed by 0 bases and V by 3 bases; bases with no gene match: 4. From germline, CDR1 is MDHEN and CDR2 SYDVKM. The CDR3 is 16 residues long. The CDR3 is CASSLTGVYSNQPQHF. The CDR3 nucleotides read TGTGCCAGCAGTTTGACAGGGGTCTATAGCAATCAGCCCCAGCATTTT.

As to this clonotype: A much bigger clone sits one base away, suggesting this may be a read error. CDR3 sequence: CTSSQTTVSYEQYF. The CDR3 coding sequence is TGTACCAGCAGCCAGACGACGGTCTCCTACGAGCAGTACTTC. This sequence joins TRBV14 and TRBJ2-7, with D unresolved. Germline CDR1 and CDR2: SGHDN and FVKESK. This CDR3 is 14 amino acids long.

Remarks on this clonotype: A much larger clone is a single base away; this may be a read error. The rearrangement joins TRBV6-1 to TRBJ2-5; TRBD2 matches at 8 bases. Trimming removed 10 bases from V and 4 bases from J; junction bases left unmatched: 5. The CDR3 totals 12 residues. Germline values: CDR1 MNHNS, CDR2 SASEGT. CDR3 nucleotides: TGTGCCACCTCGGGGGGGTCAGAGACCCAGTACTTC. Translated: CATSGGSETQYF.

This clonotype showed up many times. The J gene is TRBJ2-7, the V gene TRBV6-1, with D unresolved. CDR1 is MNHNS and CDR2 is SASEGT in the germline V gene. The CDR3 has 13 residues. Trimming took 3 bases from V and 8 from J, leaving 14 bases between them. CDR3 protein: CASSEERLYQQYF. CDR3 DNA: TGTGCCAGCAGTGAGGAAAGGCTATACCAGCAGTACTTC.

As to this clonotype: The junction differs from germline at one of its ends, possibly a read error. CDR3 region: CASNFSGVNNGEMFF. The DNA for the CDR3 is TGCGCCAGCAACTTTAGCGGAGTGAACAACGGGGAGATGTTTTTT. This rearrangement joins TRBV5-1 to TRBJ2-2, with D possibly being TRBD2 (6 bases). There are 15 residues in the CDR3. Per germline, CDR1 SGHRS and CDR2 YFSETQ.

As regards this clonotype: A read error may explain this, as a much larger clone is one base away. V gene TRBV7-8 combines with J gene TRBJ2-5; no clear D gene. Germline values: CDR1 SGHVS, CDR2 FQNEAQ. CDR3 length equals 14 residues. CDR3 nucleotide sequence: TGTGCCAGCACCTTAACGGACCGCAGGGAGACCCAGTACTTC. Translated: CASTLTDRRETQYF.

On this clonotype itself: The junction departs from the called germline gene at one end, perhaps through a read error. The chain recombines TRBV6-1 with TRBJ2-6; the D gene is possibly TRBD1 (6 bases). This CDR3 is 16 amino acids long. Germline V lookup: CDR1 MNHNS, CDR2 SASEGT. The CDR3 loop is CASRDRVSFGANALTF. CDR3 DNA sequence: TGTGCCAGCAGGGACAGAGTATCCTTTGGGGCCAACGCCCTGACTTTC.

Note on this clonotype: A much larger clone is a single base away; this may be a read error. The chain joins TRBV29-1 to TRBJ2-5; D is perhaps TRBD2 (5 bases). V shed 3 bases and J shed 4 bases, with 12 bases lying between them. Per the germline V gene, CDR1 is SQVTM and CDR2 is ANQGSEA. There are 13 residues in the CDR3. The CDR3 loop is CSVEGMRAETQYF. DNA of the CDR3: TGCAGCGTTGAGGGGATGAGGGCAGAGACCCAGTACTTC.

The count of this clonotype is one. V usage is TRBV11-2 and J usage is TRBJ2-5; a weak D match, TRBD2 (6 bases). The CDR3 sequence is 15 residues long. Trimming pared 7 bases from V and 3 bases from J, leaving 18 bases between. CDR1 is SGHAT, CDR2 FQNNGV, per germline. In DNA form, the CDR3 reads TGTGCCAGCAACTCGAGCCGGGGGTGGGAAGAGACCCAGTACTTC. Its protein product is CASNSSRGWEETQYF.

As concerns this clonotype: At one end, the junction sequence differs from germline, possibly due to a read error. The rearrangement uses TRBV6-1 and TRBJ2-7; 10 bases fit TRBD1. The V gene's germline CDR1 is MNHNS and CDR2 SASEGT. This CDR3 is built from 15 residues. The CDR3 sequence is CDSSKAGTGVGEQYF. CDR3 DNA: TGTGACAGCAGTAAAGCAGGGACAGGGGTAGGCGAGCAGTACTTC.

At least ten counts were recorded for this clonotype. This sequence joins TRBV11-2 and TRBJ2-7, with a possible D match to TRBD2 (6 bases). The CDR3 length is 13 residues. Germline CDR1 is SGHAT and CDR2 is FQNNGV. Trimming cost V 5 bases and J 7 bases, with 15 bases left between them. CDR3: CASSDRDGREQYF. The CDR3 nucleotides are TGTGCCAGCAGCGACCGAGACGGGAGAGAGCAGTACTTC.

The rearrangement links TRBV6-5 to TRBJ2-1; D may be TRBD2 (6 bases). V lost 1 base and J lost 7, with 14 bases in between. The length of the CDR3 is 15 residues. The germline V gene encodes CDR1 MNHEY and CDR2 SVGAGI. This chain's CDR3 is CASSYFASGRNEQFF. CDR3 DNA: TGTGCCAGCAGTTACTTCGCTAGTGGGAGGAATGAGCAGTTCTTC.

On this clonotype itself: Mismatch with germline at one junction end may stem from a read error. This chain links TRBV28 with TRBJ1-5; D gene ambiguous. There are 13 residues in the CDR3. Germline CDR1 is MDHEN and CDR2 is SYDVKM. CDR3 in DNA: TGTACCAGTAGACCCGGGGACAATCAGCCCCAGCATTTT. This sequence encodes CTSRPGDNQPQHF.